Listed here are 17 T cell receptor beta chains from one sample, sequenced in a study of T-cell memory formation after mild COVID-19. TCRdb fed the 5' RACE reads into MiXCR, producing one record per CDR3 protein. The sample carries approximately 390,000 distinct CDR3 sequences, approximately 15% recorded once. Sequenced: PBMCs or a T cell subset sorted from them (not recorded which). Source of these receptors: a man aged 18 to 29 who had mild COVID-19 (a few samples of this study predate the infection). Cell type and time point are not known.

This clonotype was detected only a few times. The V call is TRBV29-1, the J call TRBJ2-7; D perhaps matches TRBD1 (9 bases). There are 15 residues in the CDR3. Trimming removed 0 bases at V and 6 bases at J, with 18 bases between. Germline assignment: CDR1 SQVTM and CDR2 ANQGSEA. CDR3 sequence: CSVEDSGTGSREQYF. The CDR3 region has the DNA TGCAGCGTTGAAGATAGCGGGACAGGGTCACGCGAGCAGTACTTC.

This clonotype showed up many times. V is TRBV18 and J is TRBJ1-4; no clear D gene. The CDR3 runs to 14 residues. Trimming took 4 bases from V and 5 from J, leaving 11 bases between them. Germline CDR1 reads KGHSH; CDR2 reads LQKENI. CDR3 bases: TGTGCCAGCTCACGGCGGAGAGAAAATGAAAAACTGTTTTTT. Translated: CASSRRRENEKLFF.

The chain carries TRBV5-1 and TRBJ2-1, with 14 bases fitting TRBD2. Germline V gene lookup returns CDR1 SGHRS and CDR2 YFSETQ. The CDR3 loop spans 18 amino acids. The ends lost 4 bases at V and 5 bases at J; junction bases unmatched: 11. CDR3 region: CASSPGLAGVGSDNEQFF. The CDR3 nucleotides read TGCGCCAGCAGCCCGGGACTAGCGGGAGTTGGTAGTGACAATGAGCAGTTCTTC. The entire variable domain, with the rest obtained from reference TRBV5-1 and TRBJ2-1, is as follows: KAGVTQTPRYLIKTRGQQVTLSCSPISGHRSVSWYQQTPGQGLQFLFEYFSETQRNKGNFPGRFSGRQFSNSRSEMNVSTLELGDSALYLCASSPGLAGVGSDNEQFFGPGTRLTVL.

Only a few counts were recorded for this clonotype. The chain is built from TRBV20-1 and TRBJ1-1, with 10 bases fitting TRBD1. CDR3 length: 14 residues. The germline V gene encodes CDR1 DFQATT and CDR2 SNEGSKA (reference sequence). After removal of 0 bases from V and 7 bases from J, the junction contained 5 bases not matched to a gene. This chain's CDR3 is CSARDSGTGDEAFF. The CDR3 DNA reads TGCAGTGCTAGAGATTCGGGGACAGGGGATGAAGCTTTCTTT.

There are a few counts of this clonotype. For the CDR3, the DNA is TGTGCCAGCAGTTACGGGGGGACCCCTTACAATGAGCAGTTCTTC. It is translated as CASSYGGTPYNEQFF. The rearrangement links TRBV6-6 to TRBJ2-1; D is perhaps TRBD2 (6 bases). Germline CDR1 is MNHNY and CDR2 is SVGAGI (reference sequence). The CDR3 sequence is 15 residues long. V was cut by 2 bases and J by 4 bases, with 12 bases left in between.

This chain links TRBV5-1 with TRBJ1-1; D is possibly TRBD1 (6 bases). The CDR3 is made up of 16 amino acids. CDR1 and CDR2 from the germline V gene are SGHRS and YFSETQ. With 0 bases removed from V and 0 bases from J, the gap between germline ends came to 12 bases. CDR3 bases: TGCGCCAGCAGCTTGGCCGCGGGGGGCCTGAACACTGAAGCTTTCTTT. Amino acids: CASSLAAGGLNTEAFF.

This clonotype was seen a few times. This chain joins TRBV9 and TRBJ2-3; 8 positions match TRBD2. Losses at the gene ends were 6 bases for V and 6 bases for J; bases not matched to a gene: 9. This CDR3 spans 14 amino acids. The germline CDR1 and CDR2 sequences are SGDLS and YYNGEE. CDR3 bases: TGTGCCAGCAAGCCCGCAGCGGGGGCCGATACGCAGTATTTT. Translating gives CASKPAAGADTQYF. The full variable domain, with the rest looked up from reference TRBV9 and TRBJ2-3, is DSGVTQTPKHLITATGQRVTLRCSPRSGDLSVYWYQQSLDQGLQFLIQYYNGEERAKGNILERFSAQQFPDLHSELNLSSLELGDSALYFCASKPAAGADTQYFGPGTRLTVL.

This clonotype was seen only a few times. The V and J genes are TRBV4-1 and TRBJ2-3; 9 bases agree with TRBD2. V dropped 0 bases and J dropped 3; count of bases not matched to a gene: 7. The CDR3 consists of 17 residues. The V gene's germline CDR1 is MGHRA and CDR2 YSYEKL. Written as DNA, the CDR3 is TGCGCCAGCAGCCAAGATGCCAGCGGGGGGTTAACAGATACGCAGTATTTT. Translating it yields CASSQDASGGLTDTQYF.

DNA of the CDR3: TGTGCCAGCAGTTACTCATCGAGACAGTATAATTCACCCCTCCACTTT. Protein product: CASSYSSRQYNSPLHF. The rearrangement joins TRBV6-5 to TRBJ1-6; TRBD1 might be the D (5 bases). The CDR3 loop spans 16 amino acids. The V gene lost 0 bases and the J gene lost 4 bases, with 10 bases spanning the gap. Germline assignment: CDR1 MNHEY and CDR2 SVGAGI.

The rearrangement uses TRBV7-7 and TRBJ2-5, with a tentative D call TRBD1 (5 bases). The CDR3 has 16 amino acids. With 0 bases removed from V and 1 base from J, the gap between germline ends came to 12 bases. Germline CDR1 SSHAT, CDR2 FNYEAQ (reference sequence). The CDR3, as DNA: TGTGCCAGCAGCTTAGCGCCAACAGGCTCCCAAGAGACCCAGTACTTC. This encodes CASSLAPTGSQETQYF.

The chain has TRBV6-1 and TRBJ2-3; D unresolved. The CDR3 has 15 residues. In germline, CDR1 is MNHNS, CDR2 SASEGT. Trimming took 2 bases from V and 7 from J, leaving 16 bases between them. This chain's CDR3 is CASSENPDLVNTQYF. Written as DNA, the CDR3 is TGTGCCAGCAGTGAAAACCCTGATCTCGTGAATACGCAGTATTTT.

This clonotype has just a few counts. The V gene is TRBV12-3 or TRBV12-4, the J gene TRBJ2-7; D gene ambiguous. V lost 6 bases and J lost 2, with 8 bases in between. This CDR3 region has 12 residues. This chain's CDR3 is CASSRSPYEQYF. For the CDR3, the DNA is TGTGCCAGCAGCCGGTCTCCCTACGAGCAGTACTTC.

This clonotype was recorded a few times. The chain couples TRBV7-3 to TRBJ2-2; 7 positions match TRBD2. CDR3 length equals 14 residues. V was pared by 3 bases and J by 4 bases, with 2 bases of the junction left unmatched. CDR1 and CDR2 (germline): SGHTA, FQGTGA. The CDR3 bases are TGTGCCAGCAGCTTTACTAGCGTCACCGGGGAGCTGTTTTTT. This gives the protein CASSFTSVTGELFF.

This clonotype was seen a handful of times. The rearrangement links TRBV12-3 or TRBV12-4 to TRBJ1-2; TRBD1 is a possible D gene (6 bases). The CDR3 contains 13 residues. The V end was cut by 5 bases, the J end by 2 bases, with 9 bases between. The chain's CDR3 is CASSKTGNYGYTF. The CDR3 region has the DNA TGTGCCAGCAGTAAAACAGGGAACTATGGCTACACCTTC.

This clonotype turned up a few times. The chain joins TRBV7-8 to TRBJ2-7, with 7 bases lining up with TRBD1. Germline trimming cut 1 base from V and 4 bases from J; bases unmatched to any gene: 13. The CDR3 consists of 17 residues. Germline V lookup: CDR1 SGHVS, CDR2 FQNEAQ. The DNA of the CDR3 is TGTGCCAGCAGCTTAGATGGGTCCGGGACAGCGATATACGAGCAGTACTTC. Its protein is CASSLDGSGTAIYEQYF.

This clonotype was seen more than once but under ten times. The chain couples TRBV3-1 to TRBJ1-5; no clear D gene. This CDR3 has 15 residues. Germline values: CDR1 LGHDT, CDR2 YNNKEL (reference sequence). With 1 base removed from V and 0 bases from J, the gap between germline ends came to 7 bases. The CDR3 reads CASSQGGRSNQPQHF. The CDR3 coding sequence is TGTGCCAGCAGCCAAGGAGGGCGTAGCAATCAGCCCCAGCATTTT.

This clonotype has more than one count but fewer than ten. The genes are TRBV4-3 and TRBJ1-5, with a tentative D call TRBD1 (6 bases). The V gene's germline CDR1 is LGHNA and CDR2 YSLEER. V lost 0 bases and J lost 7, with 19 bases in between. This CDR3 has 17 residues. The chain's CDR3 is CASSQDTARGVGQPQHF. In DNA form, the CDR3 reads TGCGCCAGCAGCCAAGATACGGCCAGGGGCGTAGGGCAGCCCCAGCATTTT.